This T cell receptor (beta chain) was retrieved from a study of blood T cell repertoires in COVID-19. Study details: Donors in the United States, Italy and Spain gave samples during acute or convalescent COVID-19. T cells, B-cell-depleted T cells, or PBMCs supplied cDNA or gDNA.

Only in-frame clones appear in the TCRdb table, and some are missing; sequencing was by immunoSEQ multiplex PCR. The table lists about 270,000 clones, 88% of them singletons. The CDR3 contains 15 residues. Germline CDR1 is SGHDN and CDR2 is FVKESK. Trimming at V came to 2 bases and at J to 11 bases, leaving 9 bases not matched to a gene. This chain links TRBV14 with TRBJ1-6; 7 nucleotides agree with TRBD1. Sequencing was performed on PBMCs or T cells enriched from blood (not recorded which). The sequence was collected from a middle-aged woman with acute COVID-19. The CDR3 DNA reads TGTGCCAGCAGCCAATACAGGGGCCCGATGGCACCCCTCCACTTT. It translates to CASSQYRGPMAPLHF.